Listed here are 23 T cell receptor beta chains from one sample, sequenced in a study of beta chain features in type 1 diabetes. These receptors have no identified antigens. Isolated RNA was reverse transcribed in full, so expressed TCRB transcripts were sequenced. Assay: immunoSEQ multiplex PCR; the TCRdb copy retains only in-frame clones and omits some. The repertoire includes around 97,000 clones, 25% to 35% of them detected once, and about 0.57% sits in the top ten. General study results and limits: Shorter TCRB CDR3s, moderately but significantly so, marked every one of the four CD4+ subsets in Type 1 diabetes patients.

The source material was central memory CD4+ T cells from blood. Every receptor here comes from a woman under 30 with type 1 diabetes.

This clone was observed many times. The chain is built from TRBV14 and TRBJ2-3; 11 bases match TRBD2. Trimming took 1 base from V and 2 from J; bases not matched to a gene: 2. Germline-derived CDR1 and CDR2 are SGHDN and FVKESK. CDR3 size: 16 residues. This CDR3 is CASSQGLAGTTDTQYF. CDR3 sequence (DNA): TGTGCCAGCAGCCAAGGACTAGCGGGGACCACAGATACGCAGTATTTT.

The chain employs TRBV2 and TRBJ2-7; 10 nucleotides align to TRBD2. The germline gives CDR1 SNHLY, CDR2 FYNNEI. V lost 8 bases to trimming and J lost 0 bases; unmatched junction nucleotides: 4. The CDR3 runs to 14 residues. CDR3 in DNA: TGTGCCAGCCGGACTAGCGGAAGCTCCTACGAGCAGTACGTC. The encoded protein is CASRTSGSSYEQYV.

This clone was detected a few times. The chain is built from TRBV27 and TRBJ1-1; 7 bases are a match to TRBD1. CDR1 is MNHEY and CDR2 is SMNVEV in the germline V gene (reference sequence). This CDR3 is built from 13 residues. Losses at the gene ends were 5 bases for V and 11 bases for J; bases not matched to a gene: 11. This chain's CDR3 is CASSPETGVGAFF. Written as DNA, the CDR3 is TGTGCCAGCAGTCCCGAAACAGGGGTTGGGGCTTTCTTT.

There are a few counts of this clone. The chain recombines TRBV4-1 with TRBJ2-1, with D maybe TRBD1 (5 bases). The V end lost 3 bases, the J end lost 6 bases, and 27 bases lay between the germline ends. The CDR3 loop spans 19 amino acids. The germline V gene encodes CDR1 MGHRA and CDR2 YSYEKL. CDR3 residues: CASSQGRIIADAIGNEQFF. The CDR3 coding sequence is TGCGCCAGCAGCCAGGGGCGGATCATAGCCGACGCCATAGGCAATGAGCAGTTCTTC.

This clone was found a few times. The chain couples TRBV6-1 to TRBJ1-1; D gene ambiguous. Germline V CDR1 and CDR2: MNHNS, SASEGT. The V end lost 3 bases, the J end lost 11 bases, and 16 bases lay between the germline ends. The CDR3 contains 13 residues. DNA for the CDR3: TGTGCCAGCAGTGAGTCACGGGGTAGTACGGCTTTCTTT. Translation gives CASSESRGSTAFF.

This clone was observed a few times. This sequence joins TRBV10-3 and TRBJ2-5, with D maybe TRBD1 (6 bases). V lost 3 bases, J lost 2 bases, and 10 bases lay in between. The CDR3 is 14 residues long. Germline CDR1 and CDR2: ENHRY and SYGVKD. In nucleotides, the CDR3 is TGTGCCATCAGTGAACGAGACAGGCAAGAGACCCAGTACTTC. Its protein is CAISERDRQETQYF.

This clone was observed a handful of times. The chain uses TRBV7-9 and TRBJ2-5; perhaps TRBD2 as D (5 bases). Trimming removed 5 bases at V and 5 bases at J, with 15 bases between. Germline CDR1 SEHNR, CDR2 FQNEAQ (reference sequence). The CDR3 is 14 residues long. The CDR3 DNA sequence: TGTGCCAGCAGCGCGACGACTAAGCGGGAGACCCAGTACTTC. Residues: CASSATTKRETQYF.

The sample holds a few counts of this clone. This sequence joins TRBV7-2 and TRBJ2-4; 9 bases fit TRBD2. CDR3 length: 16 residues. Germline V gene data show CDR1 as SGHTA and CDR2 as FQGNSA. Trimming cost V 3 bases and J 2 bases; bases outside gene matches: 5. The DNA of the CDR3 is TGTGCCAGCAGCTTGGGGACTAGCTTGCCCAAAAACATTCAGTACTTC. It translates to CASSLGTSLPKNIQYF.

This clone was picked up a small number of times. This chain connects TRBV30 to TRBJ2-7, with TRBD2 matching over 11 bases. The germline V gene encodes CDR1 GTSNPN and CDR2 SVGIG (reference sequence). V trimming: 1 base; J trimming: 2 bases; junction bases outside the gene matches: 7. The CDR3 runs to 16 residues. CDR3: CAWSGLAGSTTYEQYF. The CDR3 DNA sequence: TGTGCCTGGAGTGGACTAGCGGGGAGCACCACCTACGAGCAGTACTTC.

This clone appeared a few times. The CDR3 reads CSVATSGSRKAYNEQFF. CDR3 coding DNA: TGCAGCGTTGCAACTAGCGGGAGCCGAAAGGCCTACAATGAGCAGTTCTTC. The genes are TRBV29-1 and TRBJ2-1; TRBD2 matches at 11 bases. CDR3 length: 17 residues. The germline V gene encodes CDR1 SQVTM and CDR2 ANQGSEA. V dropped 4 bases and J dropped 2; count of bases not matched to a gene: 10.

The V gene is TRBV9, the J gene TRBJ1-5, with D hard to call. Germline V CDR1 and CDR2: SGDLS, YYNGEE. The germline V and J ends were trimmed by 0 bases and 0 bases, with 7 bases remaining between them. The CDR3 is made up of 15 amino acids. The CDR3 here is CASSVAGGSNQPQHF. The CDR3 DNA sequence: TGTGCCAGCAGCGTAGCGGGAGGTAGCAATCAGCCCCAGCATTTT. The variable domain in full, completed from reference TRBV9 and TRBJ1-5, reads DSGVTQTPKHLITATGQRVTLRCSPRSGDLSVYWYQQSLDQGLQFLIQYYNGEERAKGNILERFSAQQFPDLHSELNLSSLELGDSALYFCASSVAGGSNQPQHFGDGTRLSIL.

V usage is TRBV6-6 and J usage is TRBJ2-7, with 8 bases aligning to TRBD2. J lost 4 bases, V lost 6 bases, and 5 bases had no gene match. CDR3 length equals 13 residues. The germline CDR1 and CDR2 sequences are MNHNY and SVGAGI (reference sequence). The CDR3 spells CASRGPSGYEQYV. As DNA, the CDR3 is TGTGCCAGCAGGGGGCCTAGCGGGTACGAGCAGTACGTC.

This clone is a singleton in its sample. Distinct nucleotide sequences in the sample also encode this CDR3. The chain joins TRBV18 to TRBJ1-5; possible D gene TRBD1, 6 bases. Between the trimmed V and J ends, which lost 3 bases and 2 bases, there was a span of 11 bases. The germline V gene encodes CDR1 KGHSH and CDR2 LQKENI. This CDR3 comprises 15 residues. CDR3 DNA: TGTGCCAGCTCACCGGCATCAGGGGGCAATCAGCCCCAGCATTTT. Translated, it gives CASSPASGGNQPQHF.

The genes are TRBV18 and TRBJ1-1; TRBD1 matches 9 bases. The germline V gene has CDR1 KGHSH and CDR2 LQKENI. Trimming at V came to 4 bases and at J to 1 base, leaving 4 bases not matched to a gene. The CDR3 is made up of 15 amino acids. The DNA for the CDR3 is TGTGCCAGCTCACTGGGACAGGGAGGGAACACTGAAGCTTTCTTT. Protein: CASSLGQGGNTEAFF.

This clone occurred a few times. The chain has TRBV18 and TRBJ2-7; no firm D call. Trimming shortened V by 5 bases and J by 3 bases, and 8 bases separated the two germline ends. Germline V CDR1 and CDR2: KGHSH, LQKENI. The CDR3 loop spans 12 amino acids. CDR3 nucleotides: TGTGCCAGCTCATTTCTAGGCTACGAGCAGTACGTC. Its protein is CASSFLGYEQYV.

This clone was counted only a few times. The chain is built from TRBV10-1 and TRBJ1-4, with D hard to call. The CDR3 consists of 16 residues. Germline V lookup: CDR1 WNHNN, CDR2 SYGVQD (reference sequence). V dropped 3 bases and J dropped 3 bases, with 14 bases sitting between them. CDR3 sequence (DNA): TGCGCCAGCAGTGACGACCGATTGGAGGCTAATGAAAAACTGTTTTTT. This encodes CASSDDRLEANEKLFF.

This clone showed up just a few times. The chain has TRBV4-3 and TRBJ1-1; no clear D. The CDR3 runs 12 residues. The V and J ends lost 0 bases and 7 bases respectively, with 6 bases between them. Germline V CDR1 and CDR2: LGHNA, YSLEER. CDR3 residues: CASSQDRSEAFF. The CDR3 DNA sequence: TGCGCCAGCAGCCAAGACCGGAGTGAAGCTTTCTTT.

The chain is built from TRBV14 and TRBJ2-7; D not certain. Trimming took 1 base from V and 3 from J, leaving 10 bases between them. The germline V gene has CDR1 SGHDN and CDR2 FVKESK. The CDR3 extends over 14 amino acids. CDR3 residues: CASSQGFAVYEQYF. The CDR3 DNA reads TGTGCCAGCAGCCAAGGGTTTGCGGTCTACGAGCAGTACTTC.

The chain is built from TRBV5-1 and TRBJ2-7, with 9 bases fitting TRBD1. The CDR3 spans 15 residues. Trimming at V came to 3 bases and at J to 7 bases, leaving 11 bases not matched to a gene. Germline assignment: CDR1 SGHRS and CDR2 YFSETQ. The CDR3: CASSWTGTGKGEQYF. DNA for the CDR3: TGCGCCAGCAGCTGGACCGGGACAGGGAAAGGAGAGCAGTACTTC.

This clone was detected a few times. Here the CDR3 reads CASSLAGQVDYGYTF. CDR3 in DNA: TGTGCCAGCAGCTTAGCTGGGCAGGTGGACTATGGCTACACCTTC. J is TRBJ1-2 and V is TRBV7-2; no firm D call. V shed 0 bases and J shed 3 bases, with 11 bases lying between them. The CDR3 sequence is 15 residues long. Germline V gene sequence: CDR1 SGHTA, CDR2 FQGNSA. Complete variable domain (other parts from reference TRBV7-2 and TRBJ1-2): GAGVSQSPSNKVTEKGKDVELRCDPISGHTALYWYRQSLGQGLEFLIYFQGNSAPDKSGLPSDRFSAERTGGSVSTLTIQRTQQEDSAVYLCASSLAGQVDYGYTFGSGTRLTVV.

The genes are TRBV10-2 and TRBJ2-3, with TRBD2 matching over 8 bases. Per the germline V gene, CDR1 is WSHSY and CDR2 is SAAADI. The CDR3 has 15 residues. V gave up 6 bases and J gave up 5 bases; unmatched junction bases: 10. CDR3 residues: CASSQPSAGGDTQYF. CDR3 bases: TGCGCCAGCAGCCAACCGTCGGCGGGGGGAGATACGCAGTATTTT.

This clone was observed a handful of times. The J gene is TRBJ2-5, the V gene TRBV14; 10 bases map to TRBD1. Trimming took 4 bases from V and 5 from J; bases not matched to a gene: 4. Germline values: CDR1 SGHDN, CDR2 FVKESK. This CDR3 has 14 residues. CDR3 sequence reads: CASSPRTGGETQYF. CDR3 sequence (DNA): TGTGCCAGCAGCCCCCGGACAGGGGGGGAGACCCAGTACTTC.

This clone has only a few counts. This chain uses TRBV28 with TRBJ2-4; D perhaps matches TRBD2 (5 bases). V was pared by 3 bases and J by 9 bases, with 12 bases between. Germline CDR1 MDHEN, CDR2 SYDVKM. The CDR3 totals 13 residues. The CDR3 bases are TGTGCCAGCAGTTTCTCCACTAGTCGCATTCAGTACTTC. Protein sequence: CASSFSTSRIQYF.